A single sample gave rise to the 22 T cell receptor beta chains below, sequenced in a study of cytomegalovirus exposure and HLA in healthy donors (dated by TCRdb to 2017 to 2019). Libraries were built with the immunoSEQ multiplex PCR assay. The multiplex PCR relied on a mix of 60 forward primers for TCR Vbeta segments and 13 reverse primers for TCR Jbeta segments. As stored in TCRdb, this immuneACCESS dataset retains in-frame rearrangements with V and J assigned. A fraction of the clones does not appear; measured against another copy, unresolved V genes explain less than half of the discrepancy, and the remainder lacks a known reason. The sample table lists about 100,000 clones, over 70% of them with a count of one. The ten largest clones represent more than 2% of the sample. The sample comprised PBMCs. These receptors all stem from a man aged 25-40 years in good health and CMV-seronegative.

The V and J genes are TRBV6-1 and TRBJ1-2, with D possibly matching TRBD1 (6 bases). Germline V lookup: CDR1 MNHNS, CDR2 SASEGT. Trimming stripped 3 bases from V and 1 base from J, with 9 bases between. The CDR3 sequence is 14 residues long. CDR3: CASSDGTSNYGYTF. The DNA of the CDR3 is TGTGCCAGCAGTGACGGGACAAGTAACTATGGCTACACCTTC.

The rearrangement links TRBV29-1 to TRBJ1-2; maybe TRBD1 (5 bases). With 7 bases removed from V and 3 bases from J, the gap between germline ends came to 15 bases. This CDR3 is built from 13 residues. The V gene's germline CDR1 is SQVTM and CDR2 ANQGSEA. The CDR3 nucleotides read TGCAGCGGGGGCGCCTCAGGCGACTATGGCTACACCTTC. Amino acids: CSGGASGDYGYTF.

The chain links TRBV7-9 to TRBJ2-5; the D is unclear. Germline CDR1 is SEHNR and CDR2 is FQNEAQ (reference sequence). V was pared by 5 bases and J by 1 base, with 17 bases between. The CDR3 contains 16 residues. CDR3 bases: TGTGCCAGCAGCCCGGTCACCAAAACCCTCCAAGAGACCCAGTACTTC. It encodes CASSPVTKTLQETQYF. The complete variable domain, with remaining parts taken from reference TRBV7-9 and TRBJ2-5, reads DTGVSQNPRHKITKRGQNVTFRCDPISEHNRLYWYRQTLGQGPEFLTYFQNEAQLEKSRLLSDRFSAERPKGSFSTLEIQRTEQGDSAMYLCASSPVTKTLQETQYFGPGTRLLVL.

The rearrangement joins TRBV14 to TRBJ2-1; 9 nucleotides line up with TRBD2. Trimming at V came to 2 bases and at J to 7 bases, leaving 6 bases not matched to a gene. Per germline, CDR1 SGHDN and CDR2 FVKESK. This CDR3 region has 15 residues. Written as DNA, the CDR3 is TGTGCCAGCAGCCAACTCGCGGGGGGGCAGAATGAGCAGTTCTTC. It is translated as CASSQLAGGQNEQFF. The full variable domain, in which reference TRBV14 and TRBJ2-1 provide the parts outside the CDR3, is EAGVTQFPSHSVIEKGQTVTLRCDPISGHDNLYWYRRVMGKEIKFLLHFVKESKQDESGMPNNRFLAERTGGTYSTLKVQPAELEDSGVYFCASSQLAGGQNEQFFGPGTRLTVL.

The chain is built from TRBV7-2 and TRBJ1-2; D gene unclear. The CDR3 has 14 amino acids. CDR1 and CDR2 from the germline V gene are SGHTA and FQGNSA. V was trimmed by 0 bases and J by 4 bases, leaving 9 bases between them. The CDR3 sequence: CASSLAGNIYGYTF. CDR3 sequence (DNA): TGTGCCAGCAGCTTAGCGGGCAACATCTATGGCTACACCTTC.

The chain is built from TRBV5-1 and TRBJ1-1; D gene unclear. The germline gives CDR1 SGHRS, CDR2 YFSETQ. This CDR3 has 14 amino acids. With 7 bases removed from V and 1 base from J, the gap between germline ends came to 14 bases. The CDR3 nucleotides read TGCGCCAGCCGGAGAGGTTCACAGAACACTGAAGCTTTCTTT. Protein product: CASRRGSQNTEAFF.

The chain recombines TRBV20-1 with TRBJ2-7; D remains unclear. Germline loops: CDR1 DFQATT, CDR2 SNEGSKA (reference sequence). The CDR3 has 11 amino acids. V gave up 0 bases and J gave up 4 bases, with 4 bases separating them. The CDR3 here is CSARDTYEQYF. The CDR3 DNA follows: TGCAGTGCTAGAGACACTTACGAGCAGTACTTC.

This chain links TRBV6-1 with TRBJ2-4; TRBD1 matches 10 bases. The CDR3 spans 14 residues. Germline V CDR1 and CDR2: MNHNS, SASEGT. With 4 bases clipped from V and 6 bases from J, the junction kept 3 bases outside the gene matches. CDR3 loop: CASSGDRGINIQYF. Here the CDR3 DNA reads TGTGCCAGCAGTGGGGACAGGGGAATAAACATTCAGTACTTC.

CDR3 sequence (DNA): TGTGCCAGCAGCCGGGGACAGGGGGGAGCTGAAGCTTTCTTT. Translated: CASSRGQGGAEAFF. J is TRBJ1-1 and V is TRBV7-9, with 11 bases lining up with TRBD1. Per germline, CDR1 SEHNR and CDR2 FQNEAQ (reference sequence). With V trimmed by 5 bases and J by 6 bases, 5 bases remained unmatched. The length of the CDR3 is 14 residues.

The rearrangement links TRBV9 to TRBJ2-1; TRBD2 aligns across 9 bases. The CDR3 covers 14 residues. J was trimmed by 8 bases and V by 7 bases; bases with no gene match: 10. Germline V CDR1 and CDR2: SGDLS, YYNGEE. The CDR3 coding sequence is TGTGCCAGCGGCGGGCTAGCGGGGTCGGATGAGCAGTTCTTC. Translated: CASGGLAGSDEQFF. Variable domain in full (rest from reference TRBV9 and TRBJ2-1): DSGVTQTPKHLITATGQRVTLRCSPRSGDLSVYWYQQSLDQGLQFLIQYYNGEERAKGNILERFSAQQFPDLHSELNLSSLELGDSALYFCASGGLAGSDEQFFGPGTRLTVL.

The rearrangement joins TRBV5-1 to TRBJ2-3; D is possibly TRBD1 (6 bases). The CDR3 has 16 residues. V was pared by 0 bases and J by 2 bases, with 13 bases between. Germline CDR1 and CDR2: SGHRS and YFSETQ. In DNA form, the CDR3 reads TGCGCCAGCAGCTTGGTGGGACACTCATCCACAGATACGCAGTATTTT. Protein sequence: CASSLVGHSSTDTQYF.

V is TRBV30 and J is TRBJ1-2; D is perhaps TRBD1 (5 bases). CDR1 and CDR2 (germline): GTSNPN, SVGIG (reference sequence). The V end was cut by 0 bases, the J end by 8 bases, with 16 bases between. CDR3 length: 14 amino acids. CDR3 in DNA: TGTGCCTGGAGTGTACAGGCGACGCTGGGGGGCTACACCTTC. Protein: CAWSVQATLGGYTF.

The chain links TRBV29-1 to TRBJ2-7; tentatively, D is TRBD1 (5 bases). The ends were cut back, 0 bases at V and 6 bases at J, with 15 bases in the middle. CDR3 length: 14 amino acids. CDR1 and CDR2 from the germline V gene are SQVTM and ANQGSEA. CDR3 protein: CSVEDAGKGTEQYF. The CDR3 region has the DNA TGCAGCGTTGAAGATGCAGGGAAGGGTACCGAGCAGTACTTC.

The V call is TRBV4-1, the J call TRBJ2-1; TRBD2 agrees at 11 bases. The junction had 9 bases not matched to a gene; V was cut back by 5 bases and J by 6 bases. The CDR3 is 16 residues long. CDR1 MGHRA and CDR2 YSYEKL come from the germline V gene. The CDR3 DNA follows: TGCGCCAGCAGCATCGGTAGCGGGGGGGCCGGCAATGAGCAGTTCTTC. It translates to CASSIGSGGAGNEQFF.

This chain links TRBV4-1 with TRBJ2-1; maybe TRBD2 (5 bases). The ends were cut back, 1 base at V and 7 bases at J, with 11 bases in the middle. The CDR3 has 14 residues. Germline V gene lookup returns CDR1 MGHRA and CDR2 YSYEKL. Written as DNA, the CDR3 is TGCGCCAGCAGCCAAGCAACATCGGGGAATGAGCAGTTCTTC. It yields the protein CASSQATSGNEQFF.

This rearrangement joins TRBV7-3 to TRBJ2-1; 9 bases fit TRBD2. The CDR3 is made up of 16 amino acids. With V trimmed by 3 bases and J by 7 bases, 10 bases remained unmatched. Germline CDR1 reads SGHTA; CDR2 reads FQGTGA. The CDR3 protein is CASSLGGGRAKNEQFF. The CDR3 nucleotides are TGTGCCAGCAGCTTGGGCGGCGGGAGGGCCAAGAATGAGCAGTTCTTC.

This clone was picked up one time. This rearrangement joins TRBV7-2 to TRBJ2-7, with D tentatively TRBD2 (5 bases). This CDR3 spans 16 amino acids. In germline, CDR1 is SGHTA, CDR2 FQGNSA. Trimming removed 1 base from V and 1 base from J, with 14 bases in between. CDR3: CASSLGSGGGSYEQYF. DNA of the CDR3: TGTGCCAGCAGCTTAGGGTCAGGAGGTGGGTCCTACGAGCAGTACTTC.

J is TRBJ2-5 and V is TRBV5-1, with unresolved D. This CDR3 contains 15 residues. V was clipped by 0 bases and J by 3 bases, with 12 bases between them. Looked up from germline, CDR1 is SGHRS and CDR2 is YFSETQ. CDR3 sequence (DNA): TGCGCCAGCAGCTTGGGGGCTCTGTCTAAAGAGACCCAGTACTTC. Translating it yields CASSLGALSKETQYF.

The genes are TRBV5-1 and TRBJ1-1, with D possibly TRBD1 on 5 matching bases. This CDR3 contains 14 residues. Per the germline V gene, CDR1 is SGHRS and CDR2 is YFSETQ. Trimming left V 0 bases short and J 0 bases short, with 6 bases between. CDR3: CASSLARVNTEAFF. The CDR3 DNA follows: TGCGCCAGCAGCTTGGCCAGGGTGAACACTGAAGCTTTCTTT.

This chain uses TRBV28 with TRBJ2-6; D might be TRBD1 (6 bases). The CDR3 loop spans 17 amino acids. Between the trimmed V and J ends, which lost 6 bases and 0 bases, there was a span of 15 bases. Germline V gene lookup returns CDR1 MDHEN and CDR2 SYDVKM. The CDR3: CASSPWGLDSGANVLTF. CDR3 nucleotide sequence: TGTGCCAGCAGCCCATGGGGGCTCGACTCTGGGGCCAACGTCCTGACTTTC.

The chain combines TRBV6-1 with TRBJ2-5; D may be TRBD1 (5 bases). Germline-derived CDR1 and CDR2 are MNHNS and SASEGT. This CDR3 spans 14 amino acids. With 3 bases removed from V and 5 bases from J, the gap between germline ends came to 13 bases. CDR3: CASSEVGRHETQYF. The CDR3 nucleotides read TGTGCCAGCAGTGAGGTGGGGCGCCATGAGACCCAGTACTTC.

The chain couples TRBV2 to TRBJ1-2, with 12 bases lining up with TRBD1. This CDR3 comprises 15 residues. CDR1 and CDR2 (germline): SNHLY, FYNNEI. V trimming: 9 bases; J trimming: 1 base; junction bases outside the gene matches: 6. Written as DNA, the CDR3 is TGTGCCAGTTCCGGGACAGGGGGCAGTAACTATGGCTACACCTTC. Residues: CASSGTGGSNYGYTF.